The 15 T cell receptor beta chains below come from one sample, sequenced in a study of T cell changes during pregnancy in multiple sclerosis. Sequencing used immunoSEQ multiplex PCR; TCRdb keeps in-frame clones, though not all of them. The sample records roughly 110,000 clones, roughly nine tenths being singletons. Sequenced material: peripheral blood, taken before pregnancy. Receptors were obtained from a female donor with multiple sclerosis, enrolled in a pregnancy study.

J is TRBJ2-7 and V is TRBV7-3, with 10 positions matching TRBD2. The V gene end was trimmed by 2 bases and the J gene end by 2 bases; junction bases not matched to a gene: 3. Germline assignment: CDR1 SGHTA and CDR2 FQGTGA. The CDR3 totals 15 residues. CDR3: CASSLERGGTYEQYF. Written as DNA, the CDR3 is TGTGCCAGCAGCTTAGAGCGGGGGGGCACCTACGAGCAGTACTTC. Filled out from reference TRBV7-3 and TRBJ2-7, the complete variable domain reads GAGVSQTPSNKVTEKGKYVELRCDPISGHTALYWYRQSLGQGPEFLIYFQGTGAADDSGLPNDRFFAVRPEGSVSTLKIQRTERGDSAVYLCASSLERGGTYEQYFGPGTRLTVT.

The genes are TRBV27 and TRBJ2-3; D is perhaps TRBD2 (7 bases). This CDR3 region has 15 residues. Trimming removed 7 bases from V and 4 bases from J, with 18 bases in between. Germline lookup yields CDR1 MNHEY and CDR2 SMNVEV (reference sequence). The CDR3 sequence: CASTRGAGVPDTQYF. As DNA, the CDR3 is TGTGCCAGCACACGGGGGGCGGGAGTTCCAGATACGCAGTATTTT.

This chain connects TRBV4-3 to TRBJ1-2; a possible D gene is TRBD1 (5 bases). The CDR3 covers 13 residues. V lost 0 bases to trimming and J lost 7 bases, with 9 bases between them. Germline CDR1 is LGHNA and CDR2 is YSLEER. The CDR3 region has the DNA TGCGCCAGCAGCCAAGAGGGGCTGGGTGGCTACACCTTC. As protein: CASSQEGLGGYTF.

The chain carries TRBV9 and TRBJ1-2, with D perhaps matching TRBD1 (5 bases). Germline loops: CDR1 SGDLS, CDR2 YYNGEE. V shed 4 bases and J shed 4 bases, with 11 bases lying between them. This CDR3 contains 13 residues. CDR3 nucleotides: TGTGCCAGCAGCCCGACGGGGGTCTATGGCTACACCTTC. Amino acids: CASSPTGVYGYTF.

V usage is TRBV9 and J usage is TRBJ2-5, with TRBD1 identical over 7 bases. The length of the CDR3 is 15 residues. Germline V gene sequence: CDR1 SGDLS, CDR2 YYNGEE. Unmatched junction bases numbered 9, after V lost 3 bases and J lost 4 bases. The CDR3 spells CASSANSGGGETQYF. Here the CDR3 DNA reads TGTGCCAGCAGCGCGAATTCAGGGGGTGGAGAGACCCAGTACTTC.

J is TRBJ2-1 and V is TRBV13; 7 nucleotides agree with TRBD1. V lost 1 base and J lost 7; bases outside the gene matches: 1. The CDR3 runs 13 residues. Germline V gene data show CDR1 as PRHDT and CDR2 as FYEKMQ (reference sequence). CDR3 bases: TGTGCCAGCAGCTTAGCAGGGGGAAATGAGCAGTTCTTC. Protein: CASSLAGGNEQFF.

The chain combines TRBV2 with TRBJ2-3; 12 positions agree with TRBD2. CDR3 length: 14 amino acids. Germline CDR1 SNHLY, CDR2 FYNNEI. J gave up 1 base and V 10 bases, and 3 bases lay outside the gene matches. The CDR3 spells CATRLAGGTDTQYF. Here the CDR3 DNA reads TGTGCCACGCGACTAGCGGGGGGCACAGATACGCAGTATTTT.

The chain couples TRBV7-9 to TRBJ2-1, with D possibly TRBD2 on 5 matching bases. This CDR3 contains 15 residues. Germline V CDR1 and CDR2: SEHNR, FQNEAQ (reference sequence). Trimming pared 5 bases from V and 6 bases from J, leaving 17 bases between. The CDR3 DNA reads TGTGCCAGCAGCGCGCGAGGGATCTCGGTCAATGAGCAGTTCTTC. Its translation: CASSARGISVNEQFF.

V and J are TRBV28 and TRBJ2-3; possibly TRBD2 for D (7 bases). V was shortened by 5 bases and J by 5 bases, with 17 bases between the two germline ends. The CDR3 totals 15 residues. Germline V gene lookup returns CDR1 MDHEN and CDR2 SYDVKM. CDR3 bases: TGTGCCAGCAGTCTCCAGGGGAGGGCCGTAGATACGCAGTATTTT. Its protein is CASSLQGRAVDTQYF.

The CDR3 DNA is TGTGCCAGCAGCTTAGGGGGGACAGGGGCCGCCTACGAGCAGTACTTC. As protein: CASSLGGTGAAYEQYF. J is TRBJ2-7 and V is TRBV7-2; TRBD1 matches at 10 bases. Germline loops: CDR1 SGHTA, CDR2 FQGNSA. The CDR3 is made up of 16 amino acids. Losses at the gene ends were 1 base for V and 2 bases for J; bases not matched to a gene: 5.

The chain couples TRBV18 to TRBJ2-1, with 7 positions matching TRBD1. Germline CDR1 and CDR2: KGHSH and LQKENI. This CDR3 comprises 14 residues. V dropped 6 bases and J dropped 3; count of bases not matched to a gene: 5. This CDR3 reads CASSVRDSYNEQFF. In DNA, the CDR3 is TGTGCCAGCTCTGTACGGGACAGCTACAATGAGCAGTTCTTC. Combining the CDR3 with reference TRBV18 and TRBJ2-1 gives the whole variable domain NAGVMQNPRHLVRRRGQEARLRCSPMKGHSHVYWYRQLPEEGLKFMVYLQKENIIDESGMPKERFSAEFPKEGPSILRIQQVVRGDSAAYFCASSVRDSYNEQFFGPGTRLTVL.

This clone was counted once. This chain links TRBV10-3 with TRBJ2-1; 14 bases agree with TRBD2. The CDR3 length is 19 residues. The junction had 12 bases not matched to a gene; V was cut back by 8 bases and J by 0 bases. From germline, CDR1 is ENHRY and CDR2 SYGVKD. In DNA form, the CDR3 reads TGTGCCATCCGGGACTCCGGGACTAGCGGGAGAGGCTCCTACAATGAGCAGTTCTTC. Its protein is CAIRDSGTSGRGSYNEQFF.

The chain is built from TRBV7-9 and TRBJ1-1; TRBD1 agrees at 7 bases. This CDR3 region has 16 residues. The V and J ends lost 5 bases and 1 base, in that order; junction bases with no gene match: 10. Germline values: CDR1 SEHNR, CDR2 FQNEAQ (reference sequence). The CDR3 loop reads CASSPRVGQPNTEAFF. CDR3 nucleotides: TGTGCCAGCAGCCCCCGAGTGGGACAGCCGAACACTGAAGCTTTCTTT. Supplemented by reference TRBV7-9 and TRBJ1-1, the full variable domain reads DTGVSQNPRHKITKRGQNVTFRCDPISEHNRLYWYRQTLGQGPEFLTYFQNEAQLEKSRLLSDRFSAERPKGSFSTLEIQRTEQGDSAMYLCASSPRVGQPNTEAFFGQGTRLTVV.

This chain links TRBV11-2 with TRBJ2-7, with 7 positions matching TRBD1. The CDR3 runs 16 residues. Germline CDR1 SGHAT, CDR2 FQNNGV. The V segment lost 6 bases and the J segment 9 bases; nucleotides outside the gene matches: 20. The CDR3 is CASRHTQGKPSTGQYF. In nucleotides, the CDR3 is TGTGCCAGCAGGCACACACAGGGGAAACCATCTACGGGGCAGTACTTC.

The rearrangement links TRBV7-3 to TRBJ2-7; 9 bases agree with TRBD2. J was trimmed by 5 bases and V by 4 bases; bases with no gene match: 9. Germline CDR1 SGHTA, CDR2 FQGTGA. The CDR3 runs to 15 residues. For the CDR3, the DNA is TGTGCCAGCAGCTACGGACCCGGGACTAGCAACGAGCAGTACTTC. This codes for CASSYGPGTSNEQYF.